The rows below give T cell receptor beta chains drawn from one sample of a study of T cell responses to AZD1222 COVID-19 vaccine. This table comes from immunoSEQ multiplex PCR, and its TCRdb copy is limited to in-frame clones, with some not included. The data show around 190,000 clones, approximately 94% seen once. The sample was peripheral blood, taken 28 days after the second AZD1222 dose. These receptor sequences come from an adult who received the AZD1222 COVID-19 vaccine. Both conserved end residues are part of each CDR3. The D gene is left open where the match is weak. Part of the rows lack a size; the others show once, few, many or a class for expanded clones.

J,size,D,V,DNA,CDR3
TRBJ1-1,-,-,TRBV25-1,TGTGCCAGCAGCTATGGGATGAACACTGAAGCTTTCTTT,CASSYGMNTEAFF
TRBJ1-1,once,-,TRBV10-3,TGTGCCATCAGACCGTCAGGGCTTCAGAACACTGAAGCTTTCTTT,CAIRPSGLQNTEAFF
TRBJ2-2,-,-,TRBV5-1,TGCGCCAGCAGCTTGCGACTGGGGAACACCGGGGAGCTGTTTTTT,CASSLRLGNTGELFF
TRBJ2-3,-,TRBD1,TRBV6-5,TGTGCCAGCAGTTCCGGACAGGGATTCGTCGATACGCAGTATTTT,CASSSGQGFVDTQYF
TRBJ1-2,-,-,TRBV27,TGTGCCAGCAGTTTCATGGGAGGGAATGGCTACACCTTC,CASSFMGGNGYTF
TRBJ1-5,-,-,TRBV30,TGTGCCTGGAGTGCCGGACAGAGTAGCAATCAGCCCCAGCATTTT,CAWSAGQSSNQPQHF
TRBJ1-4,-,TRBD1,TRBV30,TGTGCCTGGAGTAGAGGACAGGGGAATGAAAAACTGTTTTTT,CAWSRGQGNEKLFF
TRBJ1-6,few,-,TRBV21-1,TGTGCCAGCAGCACTCCGGGACAGGCCCCGCACAGAAATAATTCACCCCTCCACTTT,CASSTPGQAPHRNNSPLHF
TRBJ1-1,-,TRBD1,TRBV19,TGTGCCAGTAGTCCCTACAGGGGAAGGGACACTGAAGCTTTCTTT,CASSPYRGRDTEAFF
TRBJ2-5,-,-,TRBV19,TGTGCCAGTAGTACCCTGGGGGGCCCCCAAGAGACCCAGTACTTC,CASSTLGGPQETQYF
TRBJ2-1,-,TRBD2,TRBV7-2,TGTGCCAGCAGCTTAATCCCTCGGCTAGCGGGGGGCATCGGTGAGCAGTTCTTC,CASSLIPRLAGGIGEQFF
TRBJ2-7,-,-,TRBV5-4,TGTGCCAGCAGCTTCCGGGACCGGGACGAGCAGTACTTC,CASSFRDRDEQYF
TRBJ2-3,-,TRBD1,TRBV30,TGTGCCTGGAGTACACCGGGACAGGGGGCATCAGATACGCAGTATTTT,CAWSTPGQGASDTQYF
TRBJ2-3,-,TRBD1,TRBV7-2,TGTGCCAGCAGCTTAACCGGGACAGGGAGCACAGATACGCAGTATTTT,CASSLTGTGSTDTQYF
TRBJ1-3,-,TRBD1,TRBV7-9,TGTGCCAGCAGGACAGGGACCTCTGGAAACACCATATATTTT,CASRTGTSGNTIYF
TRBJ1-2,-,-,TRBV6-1,TGTGCCAGCAGTGAAGGCGGCACGACACGCACTAACTATGGCTACACCTTC,CASSEGGTTRTNYGYTF
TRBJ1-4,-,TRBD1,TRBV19,TGTGCCAGTAGCACGACAGGGGTCGAAAAACTGTTTTTT,CASSTTGVEKLFF
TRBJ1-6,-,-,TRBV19,TGTGCCAGTAGTCCCCCAGGGATTAATTCACCCCTCCACTTT,CASSPPGINSPLHF
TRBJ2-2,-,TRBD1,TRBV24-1,TGTGCCACCAGAGGGACAGAGAACACCGGGGAGCTGTTTTTT,CATRGTENTGELFF
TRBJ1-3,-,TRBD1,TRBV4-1,TGCGCCAGCAGCCAAGATCTCGCAGGGGGGTACTCTGGAAACACCATATATTTT,CASSQDLAGGYSGNTIYF
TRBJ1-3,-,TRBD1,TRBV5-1,TGCGCCAGCAGCCCATCCCCCGGGACAGGGGGAAACACCATATATTTT,CASSPSPGTGGNTIYF
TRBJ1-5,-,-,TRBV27,TGTGCCAGCAGCTACCACGGGGAGGGCCAGCCCCAGCATTTT,CASSYHGEGQPQHF
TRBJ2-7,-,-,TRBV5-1,TGCGCCAGCAGCCCCCGGGACCGGCGGGGCGAGCAGTACTTC,CASSPRDRRGEQYF
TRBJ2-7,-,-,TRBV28,TGTGCCAGCAGTTTGGGTACTTCCTACGAGCAGTACTTC,CASSLGTSYEQYF
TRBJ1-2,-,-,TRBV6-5,TGTGCCAGCAGTTACTCAGGGAGGGGCCCCCAGTATGGCTACACCTTC,CASSYSGRGPQYGYTF
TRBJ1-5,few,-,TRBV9,TGTGCCAGCAGCGTAGGTCAGTTCAATCAGCCCCAGCATTTT,CASSVGQFNQPQHF
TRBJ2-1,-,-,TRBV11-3,TGTGCCAGCAGCTTAAGCAATGAGCAGTTCTTC,CASSLSNEQFF
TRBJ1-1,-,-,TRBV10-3,TGTGCCATCAGTGAGTACAGGGACACTGAAGCTTTCTTT,CAISEYRDTEAFF
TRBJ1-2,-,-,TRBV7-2,TGTGCCAGCAGCTTACAGACTAACTATGGCTACACCTTC,CASSLQTNYGYTF
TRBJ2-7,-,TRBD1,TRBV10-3,TGTGCCATCAGTGGGGGGACAGCGAATTCCTACGAGCAGTACTTC,CAISGGTANSYEQYF
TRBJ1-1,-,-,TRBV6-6,TGTGCCAGCAGTTCCCCGGGCTCAAATATGAACACTGAAGCTTTCTTT,CASSSPGSNMNTEAFF
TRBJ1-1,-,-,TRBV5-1,TGCGCCAGCAGCTTGGACATGAACACTGAAGCTTTCTTT,CASSLDMNTEAFF
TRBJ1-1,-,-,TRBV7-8,TGTGCCAGCAGCTTACAGGGGTATACTGAAGCTTTCTTT,CASSLQGYTEAFF
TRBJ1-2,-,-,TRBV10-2,TGCGCCAGCAGGGGATCTTATGGCTACACCTTC,CASRGSYGYTF
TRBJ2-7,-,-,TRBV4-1,TGCGCCAGCAGCCGAGGGGAAAGGGAGGCCTACGAGCAGTACTTC,CASSRGEREAYEQYF
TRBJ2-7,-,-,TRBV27,TGTGCCAGCAGCCGAAGCTCGACGGTGACGGAGCAGTACTTC,CASSRSSTVTEQYF
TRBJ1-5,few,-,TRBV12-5,TGTGCTAGTGGTTTGCAGTTCCGGGACCCTAATAGCAATCAGCCCCAGCATTTT,CASGLQFRDPNSNQPQHF
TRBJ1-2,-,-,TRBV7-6,TGTGCCAGCAGCTTAGATCGGACAGCTTATGGCTACACCTTC,CASSLDRTAYGYTF
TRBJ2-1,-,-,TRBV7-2,TGTGCCAGCAGCAGACCCTACAATGAGCAGTTCTTC,CASSRPYNEQFF
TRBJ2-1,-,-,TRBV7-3,TGTGCCAGCAGCTTAAAGGGGTCGGGGACGATCAATGAGCAGTTCTTC,CASSLKGSGTINEQFF
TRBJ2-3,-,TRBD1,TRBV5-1,TGCGCCAGCAGGGCCGGGACAGCGACAGATACGCAGTATTTT,CASRAGTATDTQYF